This TCR beta chain derives from a study of T cell repertoires in cytomegalovirus infection. For the study at large: Public TCR beta signatures were indicative of both CMV infection and a matching HLA type. Findings and caveats of the study: HLA-C-restricted TCR beta clonotypes specific for CMV led the ex vivo response.

MiXCR, run by TCRdb on the reads, gives a single entry per CDR3 protein. Among about 600,000 distinct CDR3 sequences listed, around 24% were seen once. Unmatched junction bases numbered 12, after V lost 8 bases and J lost 8 bases. CDR1 is SQVTM and CDR2 is ANQGSEA in the germline V gene. The CDR3 has 13 residues. This clonotype was observed at least ten times. What it recognizes is unknown. This clonotype was sampled from a human donor in good health (CMV status not recorded). Some clones in this sample may be carry-over from other donors' samples. The sequencing sample was made of CD8+ T cells from PBMCs. The chain employs TRBV29-1 and TRBJ1-2; 9 bases line up with TRBD1. CDR3 sequence (DNA): TGCAGCTTCACCACAGGGGGCCATCCGGGCTACACCTTC. It specifies CSFTTGGHPGYTF.